A selection of T cell receptor beta chains follows, all from one sample in a study of blood T cells in healthy people across ages. In TCRdb, the 5' RACE reads were re-called with MiXCR into one record per CDR3 protein. This sample has about 1.5 million distinct CDR3 sequences, with approximately 39% found just once. The sample taken for sequencing was blood. All receptors come from a woman under 30 in good health. CDR3s include the opening cysteine and the closing phenylalanine or tryptophan. A D gene is named only where the DNA matches it firmly. Expanded clones are given a class, and other clones once, few, many or no size at all.

clone_size: .; j_call: TRBJ2-1; v_call: TRBV5-1; d_call: TRBD2; cdr3_nt: TGCGCCAGCAGCTGGTGGACTAGCTTGGGTGAGCAGTTCTTC; cdr3_aa: CASSWWTSLGEQFF
clone_size: .; j_call: TRBJ2-5; v_call: TRBV5-1; d_call: .; cdr3_nt: TGCGCCAGCAGCTTTGGATTCCAAGAGACCCAGTACTTC; cdr3_aa: CASSFGFQETQYF
clone_size: .; j_call: TRBJ2-3; v_call: TRBV5-1; d_call: .; cdr3_nt: TGCGCCAGCAGACGCGGGTCAAGCACAGATACGCAGTATTTT; cdr3_aa: CASRRGSSTDTQYF
clone_size: .; j_call: TRBJ1-1; v_call: TRBV29-1; d_call: .; cdr3_nt: TGCAGCGTCTCCGGACAGTGGGTCACTGAAGCTTTCTTT; cdr3_aa: CSVSGQWVTEAFF
clone_size: .; j_call: TRBJ2-5; v_call: TRBV5-1; d_call: TRBD1; cdr3_nt: TGCGCCAGCGGATGGACAGGGCACCAAGAGACCCAGTACTTC; cdr3_aa: CASGWTGHQETQYF
clone_size: .; j_call: TRBJ1-2; v_call: TRBV20-1; d_call: TRBD1; cdr3_nt: TGCAGTGCTAGAAACCATGGGAAGGGGGCTGGTGGCTACACCTTC; cdr3_aa: CSARNHGKGAGGYTF
clone_size: .; j_call: TRBJ2-5; v_call: TRBV15; d_call: TRBD2; cdr3_nt: TGTGCCACCAGACTAGCGGGACTCGAGACCCAGTACTTC; cdr3_aa: CATRLAGLETQYF
clone_size: .; j_call: TRBJ2-1; v_call: TRBV7-3; d_call: TRBD1; cdr3_nt: TGTGCCAGCAGCCCAACAGGGGTTTCCTACAATGAGCAGTTCTTC; cdr3_aa: CASSPTGVSYNEQFF
clone_size: few; j_call: TRBJ2-1; v_call: TRBV7-2; d_call: TRBD1; cdr3_nt: TGTGCCAGCAGCCCGGAGACAGGGGGCAATGAGCAGTTCTTC; cdr3_aa: CASSPETGGNEQFF
clone_size: few; j_call: TRBJ2-1; v_call: TRBV13; d_call: .; cdr3_nt: TGTGCCAGCGAACTCCCCCGGGACTCCTCCTACAATGAGCAGTTCTTC; cdr3_aa: CASELPRDSSYNEQFF
clone_size: .; j_call: TRBJ1-2; v_call: TRBV2; d_call: .; cdr3_nt: TGTGCCAGCGTTAGGGGTGGCTACACCTTC; cdr3_aa: CASVRGGYTF
clone_size: few; j_call: TRBJ2-7; v_call: TRBV28; d_call: TRBD1; cdr3_nt: TGTGCCAGCAGTTTAATGGCAGGGGGCTTCCACGAGCAGTACTTC; cdr3_aa: CASSLMAGGFHEQYF
clone_size: .; j_call: TRBJ2-5; v_call: TRBV4-3; d_call: .; cdr3_nt: TGCGCCAGCAGCCAAGGCAGGGGTATGGAGACCCAGTACTTC; cdr3_aa: CASSQGRGMETQYF
clone_size: .; j_call: TRBJ2-5; v_call: TRBV4-1; d_call: TRBD2; cdr3_nt: TGCGCCAGCAGCCAAGTTGCTAGCGGTGGGGAGACCCAGTACTTC; cdr3_aa: CASSQVASGGETQYF
clone_size: few; j_call: TRBJ1-5; v_call: TRBV24-1; d_call: .; cdr3_nt: TGTGCCACCAGTGATAACATGGGAGGTCAGCCCCAGCATTTT; cdr3_aa: CATSDNMGGQPQHF
clone_size: .; j_call: TRBJ2-3; v_call: TRBV20-1; d_call: TRBD1; cdr3_nt: TGCAGTGCCCCAGGACAGGGGGCGTCTACGCAGTATTTT; cdr3_aa: CSAPGQGASTQYF
clone_size: .; j_call: TRBJ1-2; v_call: TRBV7-8; d_call: TRBD1; cdr3_nt: TGTGCCAGCAGCCAAAGACAGGGGGCAGGTTCAGGCTACACCTTC; cdr3_aa: CASSQRQGAGSGYTF
clone_size: .; j_call: TRBJ1-4; v_call: TRBV18; d_call: TRBD1; cdr3_nt: TGTGCCAGCTCACAATCCTCGAGCAGGGGGCGTGAAAAACTGTTTTTT; cdr3_aa: CASSQSSSRGREKLFF
clone_size: .; j_call: TRBJ2-1; v_call: TRBV3-1; d_call: .; cdr3_nt: TGTGCCAGCAGCCACGCAGGGACAATTACTAGGAATGAGCAGTTCTTC; cdr3_aa: CASSHAGTITRNEQFF
clone_size: .; j_call: TRBJ2-3; v_call: TRBV9; d_call: .; cdr3_nt: TGTGCCAGCAGCAAAACTTTTACAGATACGCAGTATTTT; cdr3_aa: CASSKTFTDTQYF
clone_size: few; j_call: TRBJ1-6; v_call: TRBV7-9; d_call: .; cdr3_nt: TGTGCCAGCAGCTTAGCAGCCCTTCTTAGTTCACCCCTCCACTTT; cdr3_aa: CASSLAALLSSPLHF
clone_size: .; j_call: TRBJ1-2; v_call: TRBV9; d_call: .; cdr3_nt: TGTGCCAGCAGAAATAGACACCTCGGTGACTATGGCTACACCTTC; cdr3_aa: CASRNRHLGDYGYTF
clone_size: .; j_call: TRBJ1-1; v_call: TRBV18; d_call: TRBD1; cdr3_nt: TGTGCCAGCTCGGTACAGGGGTTTCCTGAAGCTTTCTTT; cdr3_aa: CASSVQGFPEAFF
clone_size: .; j_call: TRBJ1-5; v_call: TRBV4-3; d_call: .; cdr3_nt: TGCGCCAGCAGCCAAGCCCCTTCGTGGCCCCAGCATTTT; cdr3_aa: CASSQAPSWPQHF
clone_size: few; j_call: TRBJ1-1; v_call: TRBV6-5; d_call: TRBD1; cdr3_nt: TGTGCCAGCAGTTATGGGACAGCGTCCACTGAAGCTTTCTTT; cdr3_aa: CASSYGTASTEAFF
clone_size: .; j_call: TRBJ2-4; v_call: TRBV4-3; d_call: .; cdr3_nt: TGCGCCAGCAGCCCAGGAAGAGCGAGGGTCAAAAACATTCAGTACTTC; cdr3_aa: CASSPGRARVKNIQYF
clone_size: many; j_call: TRBJ2-7; v_call: TRBV29-1; d_call: .; cdr3_nt: TGCAGCGTTGAATTTCCGGGGCACGGGACTCTAGCCTACGAGCAGTACTTC; cdr3_aa: CSVEFPGHGTLAYEQYF
clone_size: .; j_call: TRBJ1-2; v_call: TRBV7-2; d_call: .; cdr3_nt: TGTGCCAGCAGCACCCGGGATCAGGGGGGCTACACCTTC; cdr3_aa: CASSTRDQGGYTF
clone_size: .; j_call: TRBJ2-7; v_call: TRBV29-1; d_call: TRBD1; cdr3_nt: TGCAGCGTTGAAGCCGGGGACAGGGTATACGAGCAGTACTTC; cdr3_aa: CSVEAGDRVYEQYF
clone_size: .; j_call: TRBJ2-7; v_call: TRBV29-1; d_call: TRBD2; cdr3_nt: TGCAGCGTTGCCCCCGGGACTAGGGGCTACGAGCAGTACTTC; cdr3_aa: CSVAPGTRGYEQYF
clone_size: .; j_call: TRBJ2-3; v_call: TRBV15; d_call: .; cdr3_nt: TGTGCCACCAGAAAGACAGATGATACGCAGTATTTT; cdr3_aa: CATRKTDDTQYF
clone_size: few; j_call: TRBJ2-1; v_call: TRBV4-3; d_call: .; cdr3_nt: TGCGCCAGCAGCCTCACCTTTTCGGCTAGCCAGTTCTTC; cdr3_aa: CASSLTFSASQFF
clone_size: .; j_call: TRBJ2-5; v_call: TRBV12-5; d_call: .; cdr3_nt: TGTGCTAGTGGAGCTCAGGGTTTGGAGACCCAGTACTTC; cdr3_aa: CASGAQGLETQYF
clone_size: .; j_call: TRBJ2-7; v_call: TRBV27; d_call: TRBD2; cdr3_nt: TGTGCCAGCAGTTTAGTTCGGGGGGGCGAGCAGTACTTC; cdr3_aa: CASSLVRGGEQYF
clone_size: once; j_call: TRBJ2-3; v_call: TRBV24-1; d_call: .; cdr3_nt: TGTGCCACCAGTGATTTGCAAGGGCGGGACAGCACAGATACGCAGTATTTT; cdr3_aa: CATSDLQGRDSTDTQYF
clone_size: .; j_call: TRBJ1-1; v_call: TRBV6-6; d_call: .; cdr3_nt: TGTGCCAGCAGAGTATCAGGGAACACTGAAGCTTTCTTT; cdr3_aa: CASRVSGNTEAFF
clone_size: .; j_call: TRBJ2-5; v_call: TRBV7-9; d_call: TRBD1; cdr3_nt: TGTGCCAACAGCTCCGGGACAGGCCTCCAAGAGACCCAGTACTTC; cdr3_aa: CANSSGTGLQETQYF
clone_size: .; j_call: TRBJ2-3; v_call: TRBV30; d_call: .; cdr3_nt: TGTGCCTGGAGTGTACTGGCTGTAGCGGCAGATACGCAGTATTTT; cdr3_aa: CAWSVLAVAADTQYF
clone_size: few; j_call: TRBJ1-2; v_call: TRBV5-1; d_call: .; cdr3_nt: TGCGCCAGCAGCCTGTCTACAGGGACCGGCTACACCTTC; cdr3_aa: CASSLSTGTGYTF
clone_size: .; j_call: TRBJ2-6; v_call: TRBV25-1; d_call: TRBD1; cdr3_nt: TGTGCCAGCAGTGATAGAGACAGGGCTGGGGCCAACGTCCTGACTTTC; cdr3_aa: CASSDRDRAGANVLTF
clone_size: .; j_call: TRBJ2-3; v_call: TRBV9; d_call: TRBD2; cdr3_nt: TGTGCCAGCAGCCCCGGGACTAGCGGATACACAAATACGCAGTATTTT; cdr3_aa: CASSPGTSGYTNTQYF
clone_size: few; j_call: TRBJ2-1; v_call: TRBV11-1; d_call: .; cdr3_nt: TGTGCCAGCAGGCCGGGACCAGCGTTCAATGAGCAGTTCTTC; cdr3_aa: CASRPGPAFNEQFF
clone_size: few; j_call: TRBJ2-1; v_call: TRBV29-1; d_call: .; cdr3_nt: TGCAGCGTTGAAGATACTCAGCGGAGCTCCTACAATGAGCAGTTCTTC; cdr3_aa: CSVEDTQRSSYNEQFF
clone_size: few; j_call: TRBJ2-7; v_call: TRBV29-1; d_call: TRBD2; cdr3_nt: TGCAGCGTTGAAGACGGCCTAGCGGACGAGCAGTACTTC; cdr3_aa: CSVEDGLADEQYF
clone_size: .; j_call: TRBJ2-1; v_call: TRBV12-3/TRBV12-4; d_call: .; cdr3_nt: TGTGCCAGCAGTTGGGGGGACTCCTACAATGAGCAGTTCTTC; cdr3_aa: CASSWGDSYNEQFF
clone_size: .; j_call: TRBJ2-2; v_call: TRBV5-1; d_call: .; cdr3_nt: TGCGCCAGCAGCTGGGCAGGTTCGAACACCGGGGAGCTGTTTTTT; cdr3_aa: CASSWAGSNTGELFF
clone_size: many; j_call: TRBJ2-5; v_call: TRBV7-2; d_call: .; cdr3_nt: TGTGCCAGCAGCTTTGGGAAACTAGAGACCCAGTACTTC; cdr3_aa: CASSFGKLETQYF
clone_size: .; j_call: TRBJ2-5; v_call: TRBV11-2; d_call: .; cdr3_nt: TGTGCCAGCAGCCGCGCGGGGAACAATGAGCAGTACTTC; cdr3_aa: CASSRAGNNEQYF
clone_size: .; j_call: TRBJ2-7; v_call: TRBV7-2; d_call: TRBD1; cdr3_nt: TGTGCCACCCTCCGGACAGGCCAACCCTACGAGCAGTACTTC; cdr3_aa: CATLRTGQPYEQYF
clone_size: many; j_call: TRBJ2-3; v_call: TRBV20-1; d_call: .; cdr3_nt: TGCAGTGCCAGCCGAACAGATACGCAGTATTTT; cdr3_aa: CSASRTDTQYF
clone_size: few; j_call: TRBJ2-7; v_call: TRBV29-1; d_call: .; cdr3_nt: TGCAGCGTTGAAGTAGTACCATACGAGCAGTACTTC; cdr3_aa: CSVEVVPYEQYF
clone_size: .; j_call: TRBJ2-7; v_call: TRBV6-2/TRBV6-3; d_call: TRBD1; cdr3_nt: TGTGCCAGCAGTTACTCCCACAGGGGGGACTACGAGCAGTACTTC; cdr3_aa: CASSYSHRGDYEQYF
clone_size: .; j_call: TRBJ2-2; v_call: TRBV24-1; d_call: TRBD2; cdr3_nt: TGTGCCACCAGTACCCCTGCGGGGGAGGGATACACCGGGGAGCTGTTTTTT; cdr3_aa: CATSTPAGEGYTGELFF
clone_size: few; j_call: TRBJ2-7; v_call: TRBV7-2; d_call: TRBD2; cdr3_nt: TGTGCCAGCAGAGGACTAGGCGTCGGGTACGAGCAGTACTTC; cdr3_aa: CASRGLGVGYEQYF
clone_size: .; j_call: TRBJ2-2; v_call: TRBV6-2/TRBV6-3; d_call: TRBD2; cdr3_nt: TGTGCCAGCAGTTACACCCCAGCGGGAGCCGGGGAGCTGTTTTTT; cdr3_aa: CASSYTPAGAGELFF
clone_size: few; j_call: TRBJ1-2; v_call: TRBV6-5; d_call: .; cdr3_nt: TGTGCCACCCGAGGGGGGGGTGGCTACACCTTC; cdr3_aa: CATRGGGGYTF